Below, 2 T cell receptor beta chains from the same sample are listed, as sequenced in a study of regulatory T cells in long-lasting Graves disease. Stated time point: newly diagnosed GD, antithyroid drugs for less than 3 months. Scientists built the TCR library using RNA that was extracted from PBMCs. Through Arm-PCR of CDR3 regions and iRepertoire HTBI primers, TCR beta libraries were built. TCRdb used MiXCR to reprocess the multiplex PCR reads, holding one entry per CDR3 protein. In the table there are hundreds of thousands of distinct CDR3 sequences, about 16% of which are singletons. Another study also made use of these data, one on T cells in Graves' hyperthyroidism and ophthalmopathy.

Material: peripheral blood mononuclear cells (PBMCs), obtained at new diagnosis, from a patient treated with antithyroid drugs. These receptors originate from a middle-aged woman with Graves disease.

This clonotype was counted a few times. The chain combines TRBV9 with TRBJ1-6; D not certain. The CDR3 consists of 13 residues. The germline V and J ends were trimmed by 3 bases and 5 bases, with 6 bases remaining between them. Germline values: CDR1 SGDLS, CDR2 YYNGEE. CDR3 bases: TGTGCCAGCAGCGAAGGGAATAATTCACCCCTCCACTTT. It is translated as CASSEGNNSPLHF.

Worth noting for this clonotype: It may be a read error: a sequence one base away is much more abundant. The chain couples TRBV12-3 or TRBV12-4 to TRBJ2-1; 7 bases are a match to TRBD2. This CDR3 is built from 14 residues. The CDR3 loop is CACSLVLADNEQFF. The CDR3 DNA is TGTGCCTGCAGTTTAGTGCTAGCGGACAATGAGCAGTTCTTC.